This entry features one T cell receptor (beta chain) sequence. The record originates from a study of T cells after yellow fever vaccination. TCRdb redid the calling of the 5' RACE reads with MiXCR, one entry per CDR3 protein. The data contain about 310,000 distinct CDR3 sequences, roughly 4% of them singletons. This receptor was identified in a man aged 18 to 30 who received the YFV17D yellow fever vaccine. The source was PBMCs, collected on the day of the yellow fever booster vaccination.

The CDR3 DNA reads TGCAGTGCACGGACAGGGGGAAACACTGAAGCTTTCTTT. It encodes CSARTGGNTEAFF. The rearrangement links TRBV20-1 to TRBJ1-1; 10 nucleotides match TRBD1. The junction had 3 bases not matched to a gene; V was cut back by 6 bases and J by 2 bases. The length of the CDR3 is 13 residues. Germline CDR1 DFQATT, CDR2 SNEGSKA (reference sequence).